The 4 T cell receptor beta chains below were found in one sample sequenced in a study of blood T cell repertoires in COVID-19. The protocol was immunoSEQ multiplex PCR, while the TCRdb copy is restricted to in-frame clones and leaves out a portion. The sample lists approximately 290,000 clones; approximately 89% were seen once. The material sequenced was peripheral blood. Receptors were obtained from a woman in her 30s with COVID-19, enrolled during active disease.

The rearrangement joins TRBV4-1 to TRBJ2-2; TRBD2 aligns across 7 bases. Trimming took 0 bases from V and 3 from J; bases not matched to a gene: 4. The germline V gene encodes CDR1 MGHRA and CDR2 YSYEKL. The CDR3 is 16 residues long. As DNA, the CDR3 is TGCGCCAGCAGCCAAGATGGGCGGGGGTACACCGGGGAGCTGTTTTTT. The encoded protein is CASSQDGRGYTGELFF.

Comments on this clone: The same CDR3 can be traced to other DNA sequences in this sample. The J gene is TRBJ2-7, the V gene TRBV10-1; 8 bases are shared with TRBD1. CDR1 and CDR2 (germline): WNHNN, SYGVQD (reference sequence). The CDR3 contains 13 residues. V gave up 8 bases and J gave up 0 bases; unmatched junction bases: 3. Here the CDR3 DNA reads TGCGCCAGCTCGGACAGGGTCTCCTACGAGCAGTACTTC. Residues: CASSDRVSYEQYF.

This rearrangement joins TRBV10-3 to TRBJ2-3; TRBD2 agrees at 11 bases. The length of the CDR3 is 14 residues. The V segment lost 9 bases and the J segment 4 bases; nucleotides outside the gene matches: 6. Per the germline V gene, CDR1 is ENHRY and CDR2 is SYGVKD. The chain's CDR3 is CAIKETSGADTQYF. The CDR3 region has the DNA TGTGCCATAAAAGAGACTAGCGGGGCAGATACGCAGTATTTT.

The chain links TRBV6-5 to TRBJ1-2; D is unclear. Germline V CDR1 and CDR2: MNHEY, SVGAGI. V was trimmed by 7 bases and J by 0 bases, leaving 15 bases between them. The length of the CDR3 is 15 residues. As DNA, the CDR3 is TGTGCCAGCACCTACGCGCCGGGGACTAACTATGGCTACACCTTC. The encoded protein is CASTYAPGTNYGYTF.